This T cell receptor (beta chain) comes out of a study of vaccination effects on CD4 cells after COVID-19. This clone has more than one count but fewer than ten. Its antigen remains unidentified. With the ViraFEST assay, the study expanded antigen-specific CD4+ T cells using viral peptide pools, then sequenced them. It was after approximately 11 days of culture that CD4+ T cells were isolated. Vaccination of participants consisted of two doses of either the BNT162b2 or mRNA-1273 vaccine. The study's findings and limits: There was only 1 of 255 vaccine-induced clones in healthy vaccinees that cross-reacted with common cold coronaviruses.

The assay was immunoSEQ multiplex PCR, and TCRdb's table has in-frame clones only and misses some. The sample holds fewer than 90,000 clones, 60% to 80% seen once. The sequenced sample was CD4+ T cells from PBMCs cultured with HCoV-OC43 spike peptides, obtained after COVID-19 vaccination. Subset indicated: HCoV-OC43 spike overlapping peptide pool stimulation. The source is a human donor who received a COVID-19 vaccine.

CDR3 bases: TGTGCCAGCAGTTATAACCCAGATACGCAGTATTTT. As protein: CASSYNPDTQYF. The chain recombines TRBV6-5 with TRBJ2-3; D gene uncertain. Germline CDR1 MNHEY, CDR2 SVGAGI. The V and J ends lost 3 bases and 4 bases respectively, with 5 bases between them. This CDR3 has 12 amino acids.